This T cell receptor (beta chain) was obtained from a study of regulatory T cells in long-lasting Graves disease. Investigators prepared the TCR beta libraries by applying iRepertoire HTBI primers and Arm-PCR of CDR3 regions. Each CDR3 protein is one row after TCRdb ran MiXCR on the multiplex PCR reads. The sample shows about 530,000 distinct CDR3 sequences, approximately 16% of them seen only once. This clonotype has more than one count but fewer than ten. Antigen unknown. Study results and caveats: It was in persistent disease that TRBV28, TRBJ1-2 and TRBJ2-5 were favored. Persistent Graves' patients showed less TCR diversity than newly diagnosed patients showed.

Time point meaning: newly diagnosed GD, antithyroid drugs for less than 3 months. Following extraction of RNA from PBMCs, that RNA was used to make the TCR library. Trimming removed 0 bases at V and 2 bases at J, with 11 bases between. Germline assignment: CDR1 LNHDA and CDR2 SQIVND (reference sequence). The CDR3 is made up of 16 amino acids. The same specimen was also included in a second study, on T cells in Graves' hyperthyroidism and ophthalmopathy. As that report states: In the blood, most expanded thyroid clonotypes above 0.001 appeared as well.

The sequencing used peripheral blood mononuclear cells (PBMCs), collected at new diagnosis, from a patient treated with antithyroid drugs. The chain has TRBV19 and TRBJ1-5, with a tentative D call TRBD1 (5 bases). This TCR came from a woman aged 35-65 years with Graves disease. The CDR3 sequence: CASSIDPGKGNQPQHF. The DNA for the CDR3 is TGTGCCAGTAGTATAGATCCAGGGAAGGGCAATCAGCCCCAGCATTTT.